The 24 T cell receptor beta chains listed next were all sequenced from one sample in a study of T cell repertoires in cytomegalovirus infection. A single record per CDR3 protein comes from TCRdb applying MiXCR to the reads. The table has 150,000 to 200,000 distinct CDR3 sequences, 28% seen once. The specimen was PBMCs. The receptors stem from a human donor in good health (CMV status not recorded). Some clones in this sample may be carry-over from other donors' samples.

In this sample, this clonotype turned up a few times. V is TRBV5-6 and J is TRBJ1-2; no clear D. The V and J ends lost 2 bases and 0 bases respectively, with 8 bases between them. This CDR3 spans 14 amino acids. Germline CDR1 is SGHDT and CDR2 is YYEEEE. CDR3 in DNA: TGTGCCAGCAGCTTCCGTGGGCCTAACTATGGCTACACCTTC. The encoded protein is CASSFRGPNYGYTF. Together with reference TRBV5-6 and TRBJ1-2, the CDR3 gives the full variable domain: DAGVTQSPTHLIKTRGQQVTLRCSPKSGHDTVSWYQQALGQGPQFIFQYYEEEERQRGNFPDRFSGHQFPNYSSELNVNALLLGDSALYLCASSFRGPNYGYTFGSGTRLTVV.

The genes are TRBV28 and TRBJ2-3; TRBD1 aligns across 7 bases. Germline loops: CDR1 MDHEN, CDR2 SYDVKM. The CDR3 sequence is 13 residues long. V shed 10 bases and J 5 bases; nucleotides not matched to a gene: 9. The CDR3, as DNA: TGTGCCATTGCAGGGGGTTCCCAAGATACGCAGTATTTT. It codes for CAIAGGSQDTQYF. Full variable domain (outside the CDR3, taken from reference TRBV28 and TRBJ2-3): DVKVTQSSRYLVKRTGEKVFLECVQDMDHENMFWYRQDPGLGLRLIYFSYDVKMKEKGDIPEGYSVSREKKERFSLILESASTNQTSMYLCAIAGGSQDTQYFGPGTRLTVL.

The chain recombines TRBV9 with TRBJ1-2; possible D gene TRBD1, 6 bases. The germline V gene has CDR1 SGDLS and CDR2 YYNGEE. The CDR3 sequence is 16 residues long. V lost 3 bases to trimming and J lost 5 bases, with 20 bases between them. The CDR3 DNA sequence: TGTGCCAGCAGCGCCCGACAGGAACCCCTTGGGTATGGCTACACCTTC. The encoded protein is CASSARQEPLGYGYTF.

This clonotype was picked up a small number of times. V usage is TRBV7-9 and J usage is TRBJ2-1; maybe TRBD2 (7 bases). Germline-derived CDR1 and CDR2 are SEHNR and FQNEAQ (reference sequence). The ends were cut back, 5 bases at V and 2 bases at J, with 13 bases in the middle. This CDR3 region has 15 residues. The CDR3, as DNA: TGTGCCAGCAGCCCCATCGGGGGGCCCTACAATGAGCAGTTCTTC. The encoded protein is CASSPIGGPYNEQFF.

CDR3 nucleotides: TGTGCCAGCAGCGTAAGCTATAAGTCTGGGACTGAAGCTTTCTTT. This codes for CASSVSYKSGTEAFF. V gene TRBV9 combines with J gene TRBJ1-1, with D uncertain. V was clipped by 1 base and J by 5 bases, with 15 bases between them. The CDR3 consists of 15 residues. Germline-derived CDR1 and CDR2 are SGDLS and YYNGEE.

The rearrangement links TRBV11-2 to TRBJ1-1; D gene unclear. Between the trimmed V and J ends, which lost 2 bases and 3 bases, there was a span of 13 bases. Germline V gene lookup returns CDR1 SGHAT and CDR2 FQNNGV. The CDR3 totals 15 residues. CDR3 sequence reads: CASSLLEMGYTEAFF. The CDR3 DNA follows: TGTGCCAGCAGCTTACTCGAGATGGGTTACACTGAAGCTTTCTTT. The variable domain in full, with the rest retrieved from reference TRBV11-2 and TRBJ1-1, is EAGVAQSPRYKIIEKRQSVAFWCNPISGHATLYWYQQILGQGPKLLIQFQNNGVVDDSQLPKDRFSAERLKGVDSTLKIQPAKLEDSAVYLCASSLLEMGYTEAFFGQGTRLTVV.

The CDR3 reads CASSLAGASGNTIYF. CDR3 DNA sequence: TGTGCCAGCAGTTTGGCAGGGGCGTCTGGAAACACCATATATTTT. V and J are TRBV12-3 or TRBV12-4 and TRBJ1-3; D is possibly TRBD1 (6 bases). V lost 3 bases, J lost 1 base, and 10 bases lay in between. This CDR3 comprises 15 residues.

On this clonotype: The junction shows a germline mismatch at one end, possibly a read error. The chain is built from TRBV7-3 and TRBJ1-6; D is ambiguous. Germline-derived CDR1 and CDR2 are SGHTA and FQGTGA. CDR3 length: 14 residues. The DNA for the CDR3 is TGTGCAAGCAGCTTGACCCTGGAAGGTTCACCCCTCCACTTT. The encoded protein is CASSLTLEGSPLHF.

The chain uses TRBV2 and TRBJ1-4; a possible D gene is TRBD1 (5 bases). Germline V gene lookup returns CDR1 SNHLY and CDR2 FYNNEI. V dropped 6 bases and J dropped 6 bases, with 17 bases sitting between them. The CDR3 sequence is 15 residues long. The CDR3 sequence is CASRREDSPHEKLFF. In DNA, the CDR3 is TGTGCCAGCAGGAGAGAAGACAGCCCCCATGAAAAACTGTTTTTT. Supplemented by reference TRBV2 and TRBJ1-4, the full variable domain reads EPEVTQTPSHQVTQMGQEVILRCVPISNHLYFYWYRQILGQKVEFLVSFYNNEISEKSEIFDDQFSVERPDGSNFTLKIRSTKLEDSAMYFCASRREDSPHEKLFFGSGTQLSVL.

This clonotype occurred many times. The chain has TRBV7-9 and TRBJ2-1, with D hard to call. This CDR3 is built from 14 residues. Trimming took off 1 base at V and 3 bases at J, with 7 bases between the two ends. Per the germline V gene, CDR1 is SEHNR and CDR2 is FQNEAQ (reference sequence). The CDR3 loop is CASSLERLYNEQFF. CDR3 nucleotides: TGTGCCAGCAGCTTAGAAAGACTCTACAATGAGCAGTTCTTC.

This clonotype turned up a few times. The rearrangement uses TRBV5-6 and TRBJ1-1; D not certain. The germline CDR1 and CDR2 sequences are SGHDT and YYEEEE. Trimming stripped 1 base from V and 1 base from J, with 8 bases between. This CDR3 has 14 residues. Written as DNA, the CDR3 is TGTGCCAGCAGCTTGCCCGAGGGGAACACTGAAGCTTTCTTT. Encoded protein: CASSLPEGNTEAFF. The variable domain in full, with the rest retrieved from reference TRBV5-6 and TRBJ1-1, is DAGVTQSPTHLIKTRGQQVTLRCSPKSGHDTVSWYQQALGQGPQFIFQYYEEEERQRGNFPDRFSGHQFPNYSSELNVNALLLGDSALYLCASSLPEGNTEAFFGQGTRLTVV.

The CDR3 sequence is CASSLQTGFDEQYF. The CDR3 coding sequence is TGTGCCAGCAGCTTACAGACAGGGTTCGACGAGCAGTACTTC. This rearrangement joins TRBV7-2 to TRBJ2-7, with TRBD1 matching 7 bases. The germline CDR1 and CDR2 sequences are SGHTA and FQGNSA. The ends lost 2 bases at V and 5 bases at J; junction bases unmatched: 6. The CDR3 consists of 14 residues.

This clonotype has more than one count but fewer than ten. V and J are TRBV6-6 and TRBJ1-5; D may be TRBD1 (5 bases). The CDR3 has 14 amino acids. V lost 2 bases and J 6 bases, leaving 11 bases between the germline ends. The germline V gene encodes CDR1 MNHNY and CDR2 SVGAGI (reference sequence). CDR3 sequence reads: CASSYPSGGQPQHF. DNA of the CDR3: TGTGCCAGCAGTTACCCCTCGGGGGGTCAGCCCCAGCATTTT.

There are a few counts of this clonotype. Here the CDR3 reads CSARQGAEGTQYF. The CDR3 DNA follows: TGCAGTGCCCGACAGGGGGCTGAGGGGACCCAGTACTTC. This chain joins TRBV20-1 and TRBJ2-5, with 10 bases matching TRBD1. CDR1 DFQATT and CDR2 SNEGSKA come from the germline V gene (reference sequence). V dropped 6 bases and J dropped 7; count of bases not matched to a gene: 8. The length of the CDR3 is 13 residues.

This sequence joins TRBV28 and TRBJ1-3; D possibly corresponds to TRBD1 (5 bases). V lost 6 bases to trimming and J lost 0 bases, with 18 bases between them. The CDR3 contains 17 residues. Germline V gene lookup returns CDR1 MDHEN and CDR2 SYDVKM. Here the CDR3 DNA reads TGTGCCAGCAGCTCTACCCTGGGACGTTCCTCTGGAAACACCATATATTTT. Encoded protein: CASSSTLGRSSGNTIYF.

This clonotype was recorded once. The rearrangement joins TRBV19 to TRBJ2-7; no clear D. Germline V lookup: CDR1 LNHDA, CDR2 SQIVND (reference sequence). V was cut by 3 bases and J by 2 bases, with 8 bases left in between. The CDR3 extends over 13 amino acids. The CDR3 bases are TGTGCCAGTAGTATGGGAATCGCCTACGAGCAGTACTTC. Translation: CASSMGIAYEQYF.

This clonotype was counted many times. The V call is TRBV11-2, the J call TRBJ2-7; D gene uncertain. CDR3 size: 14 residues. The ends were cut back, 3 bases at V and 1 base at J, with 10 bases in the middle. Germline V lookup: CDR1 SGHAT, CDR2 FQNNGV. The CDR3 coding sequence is TGTGCCAGCAGCTTCCTGAGGACGTCCTACGAGCAGTACTTC. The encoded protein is CASSFLRTSYEQYF.

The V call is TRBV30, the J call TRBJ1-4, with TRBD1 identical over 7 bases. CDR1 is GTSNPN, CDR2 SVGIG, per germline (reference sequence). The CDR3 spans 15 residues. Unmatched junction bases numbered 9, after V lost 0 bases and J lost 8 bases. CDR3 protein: CAWSVRTGGREKLFF. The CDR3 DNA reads TGTGCCTGGAGTGTACGGACAGGCGGCCGGGAAAAACTGTTTTTT.

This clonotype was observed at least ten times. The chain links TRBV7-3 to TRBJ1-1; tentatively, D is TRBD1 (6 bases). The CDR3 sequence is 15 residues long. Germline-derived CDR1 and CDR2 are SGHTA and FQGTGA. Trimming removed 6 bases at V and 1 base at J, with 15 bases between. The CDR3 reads CASRYDRLGNTEAFF. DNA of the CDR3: TGTGCCAGCAGGTATGACAGGCTGGGGAACACTGAAGCTTTCTTT.

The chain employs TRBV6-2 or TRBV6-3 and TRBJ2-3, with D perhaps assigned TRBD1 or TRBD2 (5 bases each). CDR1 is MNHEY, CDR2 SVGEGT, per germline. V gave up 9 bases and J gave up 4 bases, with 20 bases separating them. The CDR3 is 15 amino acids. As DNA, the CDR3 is TGTGCCAGTGCCCCACTCGAGGGGAGTGCAGATACGCAGTATTTT. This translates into CASAPLEGSADTQYF.

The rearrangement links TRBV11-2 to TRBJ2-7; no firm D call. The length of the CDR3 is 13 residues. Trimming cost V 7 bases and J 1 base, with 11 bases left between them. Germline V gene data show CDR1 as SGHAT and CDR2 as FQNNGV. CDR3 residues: CASTPPTSYEQYF. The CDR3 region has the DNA TGTGCCAGCACCCCCCCCACTTCCTACGAGCAGTACTTC.

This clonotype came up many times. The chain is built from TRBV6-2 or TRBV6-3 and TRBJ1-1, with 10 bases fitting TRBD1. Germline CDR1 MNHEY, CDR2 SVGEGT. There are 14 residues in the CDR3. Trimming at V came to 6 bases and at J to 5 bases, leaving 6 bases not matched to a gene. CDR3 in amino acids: CASRRGQGLTEAFF. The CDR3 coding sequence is TGTGCCAGCAGGCGGGGACAGGGGCTGACTGAAGCTTTCTTT.

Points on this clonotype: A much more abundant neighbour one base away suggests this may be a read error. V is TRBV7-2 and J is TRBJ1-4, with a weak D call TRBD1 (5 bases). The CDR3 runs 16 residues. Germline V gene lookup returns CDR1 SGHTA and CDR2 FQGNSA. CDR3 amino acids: CARSLGAWGANEKLFF. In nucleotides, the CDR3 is TGTGCCCGCAGCTTAGGGGCTTGGGGGGCTAATGAAAAACTGTTTTTT.

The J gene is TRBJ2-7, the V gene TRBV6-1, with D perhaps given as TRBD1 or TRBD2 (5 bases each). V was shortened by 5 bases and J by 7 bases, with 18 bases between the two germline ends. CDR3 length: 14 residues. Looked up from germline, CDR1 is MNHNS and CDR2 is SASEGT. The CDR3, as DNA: TGTGCCAGCAGTCAGACGGTCGGGACGGGGGAGCAGTACTTC. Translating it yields CASSQTVGTGEQYF.